A single sample is the source of the 28 T cell receptor beta chains below, sequenced in a study of kidney transplant recipient with SARS-CoV-2 infection. TCRdb redid the calling of the reads with MiXCR, one entry per CDR3 protein. The table lists 200,000 to 300,000 distinct CDR3 sequences, about 30% of them singletons. Sequences were derived from a blood sample, sampled at baseline and between days 110 and 120 from a kidney transplant recipient. Source of these receptors: a male patient aged 30 to 40 who had COVID-19 and was a kidney transplant recipient. The T cells may partly be graft donor cells.

This clonotype has a count of ten or more. The DNA is omitted, as the CDR3 cannot be located on it reliably, and the CDR3 follows TCRdb's listing. J is TRBJ1-2 and V is TRBV7-5; the table's D call TRBD1 went unverified against the DNA. TRBV7-5 counts as a pseudogene. A total of 19 residues make up the CDR3, ends included. The CDR3 reads CISVPECLFEVGKTYGYTF.

As concerns this clonotype: This sequence may be a read error, since a much larger clone differs from it by one base. The chain has TRBV2 and TRBJ1-1; D not resolved. There are 11 residues in the CDR3. Germline CDR1 reads SNHLY; CDR2 reads FYNNEI. Deletions cut 11 bases from V and 5 bases from J, with 12 bases between. CDR3 amino acids: CAERRSTEAFF. The CDR3 coding sequence is TGTGCCGAAAGGAGGAGTACTGAAGCTTTCTTT. The entire variable domain, with the rest obtained from reference TRBV2 and TRBJ1-1, is as follows: EPEVTQTPSHQVTQMGQEVILRCVPISNHLYFYWYRQILGQKVEFLVSFYNNEISEKSEIFDDQFSVERPDGSNFTLKIRSTKLEDSAMYFCAERRSTEAFFGQGTRLTVV.

In this sample, this clonotype turned up many times. The J gene is TRBJ2-1, the V gene TRBV28, with D possibly being TRBD1 or TRBD2 (5 bases each). From germline, CDR1 is MDHEN and CDR2 SYDVKM. The CDR3 consists of 13 residues. The V and J ends lost 7 bases and 8 bases respectively, with 15 bases between them. The CDR3 sequence: CASTRGFRDEQFF. In DNA, the CDR3 is TGTGCCAGCACCCGGGGCTTCAGGGATGAGCAGTTCTTC.

Concerning this clonotype: A much larger clone sits a single nucleotide away, making a read error possible. This chain joins TRBV7-2 and TRBJ2-3; D is undetermined. The CDR3 is made up of 16 amino acids. Germline lookup yields CDR1 SGHTA and CDR2 FQGNSA. Trimming took off 3 bases at V and 3 bases at J, with 16 bases between the two ends. CDR3 region: CASSLALLGITDTQYF. CDR3 nucleotides: TGTGCCAGCAGCTTGGCCCTCTTGGGGATTACAGATACGCAGTATTTT.

This clonotype showed up many times. The V gene is TRBV11-2, the J gene TRBJ1-1; no reliable D call. Trimming pared 1 base from V and 6 bases from J, leaving 9 bases between. The CDR3 is made up of 13 amino acids. Germline CDR1 reads SGHAT; CDR2 reads FQNNGV. The CDR3 coding sequence is TGTGCCAGCAGCTTAGGTATCGGGGCTGAAGCTTTCTTT. Its translation: CASSLGIGAEAFF.

There are many counts of this clonotype. V gene TRBV6-5 combines with J gene TRBJ2-2, with D perhaps matching TRBD1 (6 bases). CDR1 and CDR2 from the germline V gene are MNHEY and SVGAGI. The germline V and J ends were trimmed by 2 bases and 0 bases, with 13 bases remaining between them. The CDR3 runs to 17 residues. The CDR3 loop reads CASSYLAGATNTGELFF. DNA for the CDR3: TGTGCCAGCAGTTACCTCGCAGGGGCGACGAACACCGGGGAGCTGTTTTTT.

Of note for this clonotype: With a much larger clone just one base away, this may be a read error. The chain couples TRBV29-1 to TRBJ1-1; D remains unclear. Germline V lookup: CDR1 SQVTM, CDR2 ANQGSEA. The CDR3 runs to 12 residues. This CDR3 reads CGVGEWNTEAFF. CDR3 DNA: TGCGGCGTTGGGGAGTGGAACACTGAAGCTTTCTTT. Drawing the rest from reference TRBV29-1 and TRBJ1-1, the complete variable domain is SAVISQKPSRDICQRGTSLTIQCQVDSQVTMMFWYRQQPGQSLTLIATANQGSEATYESGFVIDKFPISRPNLTFSTLTVSNMSPEDSSIYLCGVGEWNTEAFFGQGTRLTVV.

The chain has TRBV7-4 and TRBJ1-2, with D perhaps TRBD1 (6 bases). This CDR3 has 17 amino acids. The germline CDR1 and CDR2 sequences are SGHVT and SQSDAQ. Trimming cost V 3 bases and J 4 bases, with 21 bases left between them. The CDR3 is CASSFRGSARKTYGYTF. DNA of the CDR3: TGTGCCAGCAGCTTCAGGGGTTCAGCTCGAAAGACCTATGGCTACACCTTC.

This clonotype was seen ten or more times. The V gene is TRBV7-9, the J gene TRBJ1-2; D call uncertain. The CDR3 totals 17 residues. The V gene lost 5 bases and the J gene lost 4 bases, with 23 bases spanning the gap. CDR1 and CDR2 (germline): SEHNR, FQNEAQ (reference sequence). CDR3 in amino acids: CASSARRYHGKTYGYTF. As DNA, the CDR3 is TGTGCCAGCAGCGCGAGAAGATACCATGGAAAGACCTATGGCTACACCTTC.

This clonotype was detected ten times or more. The chain uses TRBV27 and TRBJ1-1; 9 bases map to TRBD1. This CDR3 spans 16 amino acids. With V trimmed by 6 bases and J by 5 bases, 13 bases remained unmatched. Germline lookup yields CDR1 MNHEY and CDR2 SMNVEV (reference sequence). CDR3 DNA: TGTGCCAGCAGCTCAGGACAGGGGACCTCAATGACTGAAGCTTTCTTT. Amino acid sequence: CASSSGQGTSMTEAFF.

This clonotype was counted ten times or more. It is likely a read error, because the conserved phenylalanine at the end of the CDR3 is missing. Here the CDR3 DNA reads TGTGCCACCAGCCTCAATAGAAGGTGTGGAAAGACCTATGGCTACACCTTA. This translates into CATSLNRRCGKTYGYTL. The genes are TRBV15 and TRBJ1-2, with no clear D. The CDR3 has 17 amino acids. CDR1 and CDR2 (germline): LNHNV, YYDKDF (reference sequence). The ends were cut back, 5 bases at V and 4 bases at J, with 23 bases in the middle.

With respect to this clonotype: A clone one base away is much larger, so this may be a read error. The chain has TRBV6-8 and TRBJ1-1; D gene unclear. This CDR3 has 13 residues. Between the trimmed V and J ends, which lost 2 bases and 4 bases, there was a span of 8 bases. CDR1 is MNHGY, CDR2 SAAAGT, per germline. Here the CDR3 reads CASSYGRATEAFF. The CDR3, as DNA: TGTGCCAGCAGTTACGGACGGGCCACTGAAGCTTTCTTT.

This clonotype was observed at least ten times. V gene TRBV6-6 combines with J gene TRBJ1-5; D remains unclear. The CDR3 covers 16 residues. CDR1 and CDR2 from the germline V gene are MNHNY and SVGAGI (reference sequence). Trimming cost V 4 bases and J 2 bases, with 15 bases left between them. The CDR3 nucleotides are TGTGCCAGCAGTTTTTCCCTGAGTTCGGGCAATCAGCCCCAGCATTTT. It is translated as CASSFSLSSGNQPQHF.

This clonotype was detected many times. The chain couples TRBV28 to TRBJ2-2, with a tentative D call TRBD2 (6 bases). With 6 bases removed from V and 7 bases from J, the gap between germline ends came to 15 bases. Germline-derived CDR1 and CDR2 are MDHEN and SYDVKM. The CDR3 is 14 residues long. CDR3 bases: TGTGCCAGCAGCCCGCCGGGAGCGGTCGGGGAGCTGTTTTTT. This gives the protein CASSPPGAVGELFF.

This clonotype occurred many times. The V and J genes are TRBV3-1 and TRBJ2-2; D ambiguous. The V and J ends lost 0 bases and 3 bases respectively, with 8 bases between them. The CDR3 contains 15 residues. Germline-derived CDR1 and CDR2 are LGHDT and YNNKEL (reference sequence). The CDR3: CASSQDYSHTGELFF. CDR3 coding DNA: TGTGCCAGCAGCCAAGATTACAGCCACACCGGGGAGCTGTTTTTT.

Comments on this clonotype: A much larger clonotype is one base distant, so this may be a read error. V usage is TRBV19 and J usage is TRBJ1-2; TRBD1 aligns across 10 bases. The germline gives CDR1 LNHDA, CDR2 SQIVND (reference sequence). Trimming took 7 bases from V and 8 from J; bases not matched to a gene: 16. The CDR3 runs 16 residues. Here the CDR3 reads CASIRRGDRGRRGYTF. Here the CDR3 DNA reads TGTGCCAGTATCCGCCGCGGGGACAGGGGTAGGCGGGGCTACACCTTC.

For this clonotype: Given a far larger clone just one base away, this is likely a sequencing read error. The CDR3 bases are TGTGCCAGCAGCTTCACAACTAGCGGGGGAATCGGGGAGCTGTTTTTT. It specifies CASSFTTSGGIGELFF. The rearrangement joins TRBV11-3 to TRBJ2-2; TRBD2 matches 11 bases. V gave up 3 bases and J gave up 7 bases; unmatched junction bases: 7. The germline V gene encodes CDR1 SGHNT and CDR2 YENEEA. CDR3 size: 16 residues.

Of note for this clonotype: The junction differs from germline at one of its ends, possibly a read error. The chain employs TRBV28 and TRBJ1-6, with D maybe TRBD1 (6 bases). The CDR3 is 16 residues long. Looked up from germline, CDR1 is MDHEN and CDR2 is SYDVKM. CDR3 amino acids: CTSSLFGDKRDSPLHF. The CDR3 DNA sequence: TGTACCAGCAGTTTATTTGGGGACAAGAGAGATTCACCCCTCCATTTT.

Only a few counts were recorded for this clonotype. The chain employs TRBV7-2 and TRBJ2-2, with 9 positions matching TRBD2. V dropped 1 base and J dropped 0; count of bases not matched to a gene: 9. The CDR3 contains 19 residues. Germline assignment: CDR1 SGHTA and CDR2 FQGNSA. The CDR3 DNA follows: TGTGCCAGCAGCTTAGGCGGGGGTCTAGCGGGAACGAACACCGGGGAGCTGTTTTTT. Its translation is CASSLGGGLAGTNTGELFF.

Ten or more counts support this clonotype. The chain combines TRBV7-2 with TRBJ2-6; no clear D gene. Germline V gene sequence: CDR1 SGHTA, CDR2 FQGNSA. Trimming shortened V by 5 bases and J by 0 bases, and 5 bases separated the two germline ends. The CDR3 loop spans 14 amino acids. CDR3 nucleotides: TGTGCCAGCAGCCCCTCCTCTGGGGCCAACGTCCTGACTTTC. The encoded protein is CASSPSSGANVLTF. Full variable domain (outside the CDR3, taken from reference TRBV7-2 and TRBJ2-6): GAGVSQSPSNKVTEKGKDVELRCDPISGHTALYWYRQSLGQGLEFLIYFQGNSAPDKSGLPSDRFSAERTGGSVSTLTIQRTQQEDSAVYLCASSPSSGANVLTFGAGSRLTVL.

The table lists this clonotype with many counts. This chain links TRBV10-3 with TRBJ2-3; possibly TRBD2 for D (5 bases). Germline V CDR1 and CDR2: ENHRY, SYGVKD. The V gene lost 8 bases and the J gene lost 0 bases, with 9 bases spanning the gap. The CDR3 sequence is 13 residues long. The CDR3 reads CAIGLPSTDTQYF. The DNA of the CDR3 is TGTGCCATCGGACTGCCCAGCACAGATACGCAGTATTTT.

This clonotype was observed many times. This chain connects TRBV19 to TRBJ1-2; 8 bases fit TRBD1. V shed 6 bases, J shed 5 bases, and the junction held 5 bases outside the gene matches. This CDR3 has 13 amino acids. Germline CDR1 LNHDA, CDR2 SQIVND (reference sequence). The CDR3 bases are TGTGCCAGTAGCCCAGGGGGCGCATATGGCTACACCTTC. Encoded protein: CASSPGGAYGYTF.

Remarks on this clonotype: It may be a read error: a sequence one base away is much more abundant. J is TRBJ1-2 and V is TRBV7-2; TRBD1 might be the D (6 bases). The germline V gene encodes CDR1 SGHTA and CDR2 FQGNSA. Trimming removed 4 bases at V and 4 bases at J, with 22 bases between. The CDR3 runs to 17 residues. The CDR3 here is CASSWTDRDGRTYGYTF. The CDR3 DNA sequence: TGTGCCAGCAGCTGGACGGACAGAGACGGAAGGACCTATGGCTACACCTTC.

This clonotype showed up many times. The chain combines TRBV20-1 with TRBJ1-2; D is undetermined. The CDR3 contains 16 residues. Germline V gene lookup returns CDR1 DFQATT and CDR2 SNEGSKA (reference sequence). V lost 7 bases, J lost 0 bases, and 21 bases lay in between. The CDR3, as DNA: TGCAGTGTTGGGCTCCTAAGTAAGCGTGCTAACTATGGCTACACCTTC. Translation: CSVGLLSKRANYGYTF.

On this clonotype itself: A clone one base away is much larger, so this may be a read error. This rearrangement joins TRBV5-4 to TRBJ1-2; perhaps TRBD1 as D (5 bases). This CDR3 has 14 residues. Looked up from germline, CDR1 is SGHNT and CDR2 is YYREEE (reference sequence). The CDR3 loop reads CAGSLAGTEYGYTF. As DNA, the CDR3 is TGTGCCGGCAGCTTGGCCGGGACCGAATATGGCTACACCTTC.

This clonotype was counted ten times or more. CDR3: CASSYSTRTGRGGYTF. CDR3 coding DNA: TGTGCCAGCAGTTACTCTACAAGGACAGGGCGGGGTGGCTACACCTTC. The chain links TRBV6-5 to TRBJ1-2; 8 bases map to TRBD1. CDR1 is MNHEY, CDR2 SVGAGI, per germline. This CDR3 comprises 16 residues. V was pared by 0 bases and J by 7 bases, with 10 bases of the junction left unmatched.

This clonotype was seen ten or more times. The chain uses TRBV4-1 and TRBJ1-5; D not resolved. The CDR3 extends over 18 amino acids. V lost 0 bases, J lost 0 bases, and 15 bases lay in between. Germline CDR1 and CDR2: MGHRA and YSYEKL. CDR3 in DNA: TGCGCCAGCAGCCAAGATTCCCCAGAATTGTATAGCAATCAGCCCCAGCATTTT. Its translation: CASSQDSPELYSNQPQHF.

V is TRBV7-7 and J is TRBJ1-2; D uncertain. Germline CDR1 SSHAT, CDR2 FNYEAQ (reference sequence). The CDR3 totals 17 residues. The V end was cut by 5 bases, the J end by 4 bases, with 23 bases between. The CDR3 here is CASSRFGKCRRTYGYTF. DNA for the CDR3: TGTGCCAGCAGCAGGTTCGGTAAGTGCCGAAGGACCTATGGCTACACCTTC.